The 20 T cell receptor beta chains presented below share a single source sample, sequenced in a study of blood T cell repertoires in COVID-19. TCRdb keeps only in-frame clones here, not all; method: immunoSEQ multiplex PCR. This table has 200,000 to 300,000 clones, around 84% appearing once. The sequenced material came from peripheral blood. The source is a woman aged 55 to 70 with COVID-19, enrolled during active disease.

This sequence joins TRBV24-1 and TRBJ2-1; 10 nucleotides line up with TRBD1. V trimming: 0 bases; J trimming: 7 bases; junction bases outside the gene matches: 2. The CDR3 extends over 15 amino acids. Germline V gene sequence: CDR1 KGHDR, CDR2 SFDVKD. CDR3 amino acids: CATSDLGQGVNEQFF. CDR3 nucleotides: TGTGCCACCAGTGATTTGGGACAGGGGGTTAATGAGCAGTTCTTC.

About this clone itself: A read error may account for a junction end that differs from germline. The chain recombines TRBV5-6 with TRBJ2-1; no clear D gene. Germline CDR1 SGHDT, CDR2 YYEEEE. The CDR3 is made up of 11 amino acids. The CDR3 loop reads CASSSFSGKLF. The CDR3 nucleotides are TGTGCCAGCAGCTCCTTCTCCGGTAAGCTCTTC.

In nucleotides, the CDR3 is TGTGCCAGCAGCCAAGATTATCAAGGGACAGCGGAAACCCAAGAGACCCAGTACTTC. Its translation is CASSQDYQGTAETQETQYF. V is TRBV4-2 and J is TRBJ2-5; TRBD1 matches at 7 bases. Germline lookup yields CDR1 LGHNA and CDR2 YNFKEQ. CDR3 size: 19 residues. J was trimmed by 1 base and V by 0 bases; bases with no gene match: 14.

This rearrangement joins TRBV5-5 to TRBJ1-2; D not resolved. Between the trimmed V and J ends, which lost 4 bases and 7 bases, there was a span of 14 bases. This CDR3 comprises 13 residues. CDR1 is SGHKS, CDR2 YYEKEE, per germline (reference sequence). The CDR3 DNA reads TGTGCCAGCAGCCCCACGGGGATCGCTGGCTACACCTTC. Protein sequence: CASSPTGIAGYTF.

In this sample, this clone turned up once. This rearrangement joins TRBV3-1 (or the pseudogene TRBV3-2) to TRBJ1-2, with no clear D. This CDR3 spans 13 amino acids. Trimming left V 1 base short and J 8 bases short, with 11 bases between. Per germline, CDR1 LGHDT and CDR2 YNNKEL (reference sequence). The CDR3 protein is CASSQGAAGGYTF. The DNA of the CDR3 is TGTGCCAGCAGCCAAGGGGCGGCGGGCGGCTACACCTTC.

The rearrangement joins TRBV6-6 to TRBJ2-7; D not certain. Germline V CDR1 and CDR2: MNHNY, SVGAGI (reference sequence). Trimming removed 5 bases at V and 0 bases at J, with 8 bases between. CDR3 length: 13 amino acids. The CDR3 DNA sequence: TGTGCCAGCAGTCCCGTCAGCTCCTACGAGCAGTACTTC. This sequence encodes CASSPVSSYEQYF.

The chain uses TRBV7-6 and TRBJ2-7; 7 bases map to TRBD1. V was clipped by 2 bases and J by 0 bases; unmatched bases: 4. The V gene's germline CDR1 is SGHVS and CDR2 FNYEAQ. The CDR3 contains 15 residues. As DNA, the CDR3 is TGTGCCAGCAGCTTATCACAGGGGCCCTCCTACGAGCAGTACTTC. It specifies CASSLSQGPSYEQYF.

The chain joins TRBV7-3 to TRBJ2-1, with a possible D match to TRBD1 (6 bases). The CDR3 consists of 14 residues. Germline values: CDR1 SGHTA, CDR2 FQGTGA. The V end was cut by 5 bases, the J end by 8 bases, with 16 bases between. The CDR3 region has the DNA TGTGCCAGCAGCCGAGAATCAGGGGCCTATGAGCAGTTCTTC. It is translated as CASSRESGAYEQFF.

The CDR3 region is CASRLPGQGRQPQHF. In DNA form, the CDR3 reads TGTGCCAGCAGACTACCAGGACAGGGACGTCAGCCCCAGCATTTT. The V and J genes are TRBV28 and TRBJ1-5; TRBD1 agrees at 8 bases. From germline, CDR1 is MDHEN and CDR2 SYDVKM. This CDR3 comprises 15 residues. J gave up 6 bases and V 6 bases, and 10 bases lay outside the gene matches.

The gene calls are TRBV24-1 and TRBJ2-7; D unclear. The germline CDR1 and CDR2 sequences are KGHDR and SFDVKD. The CDR3 consists of 12 residues. The V gene lost 5 bases and the J gene lost 9 bases, with 13 bases spanning the gap. CDR3 coding DNA: TGTGCCACCAGTGCGCGAGGAGTCGGGCAGTACTTC. It is translated as CATSARGVGQYF.

The chain carries TRBV10-3 and TRBJ2-7; D gene ambiguous. Germline-derived CDR1 and CDR2 are ENHRY and SYGVKD. CDR3 length: 12 residues. Between the trimmed V and J ends, which lost 10 bases and 6 bases, there was a span of 16 bases. The CDR3 reads CATQASTFEQYF. The CDR3 DNA sequence: TGTGCCACGCAGGCCAGTACCTTCGAGCAGTACTTC.

The J gene is TRBJ1-2, the V gene TRBV6-6; 8 bases map to TRBD1. The CDR3 extends over 15 amino acids. Trimming cost V 0 bases and J 4 bases; bases outside gene matches: 4. Germline-derived CDR1 and CDR2 are MNHNY and SVGAGI (reference sequence). CDR3 residues: CASSYSGDRPYGYTF. In DNA, the CDR3 is TGTGCCAGCAGTTACTCTGGGGACAGGCCCTATGGCTACACCTTC.

This chain links TRBV6-2 or TRBV6-3 with TRBJ2-7; D remains unclear. The CDR3 runs 16 residues. V lost 5 bases and J 6 bases, leaving 23 bases between the germline ends. Germline values: CDR1 MNHEY, CDR2 SVGEGT. The CDR3 here is CASSPLPRGVSSEQYF. As DNA, the CDR3 is TGTGCCAGCAGTCCCCTCCCTAGAGGCGTGAGTTCCGAGCAGTACTTC.

The chain links TRBV29-1 to TRBJ2-3; 9 bases are a match to TRBD2. Germline-derived CDR1 and CDR2 are SQVTM and ANQGSEA. J gave up 3 bases and V 4 bases, and 2 bases lay outside the gene matches. The CDR3 runs to 13 residues. CDR3 loop: CSVAAGGTDTQYF. CDR3 DNA: TGCAGCGTTGCAGCGGGAGGTACAGATACGCAGTATTTT.

The J gene is TRBJ1-6, the V gene TRBV2; perhaps TRBD1 as D (6 bases). The CDR3 contains 15 residues. Trimming stripped 3 bases from V and 14 bases from J, with 20 bases between. The germline gives CDR1 SNHLY, CDR2 FYNNEI. Written as DNA, the CDR3 is TGTGCCAGCAGTGAGGAGGACAGTCCCCGATCGTCCCTCCACTTT. It is translated as CASSEEDSPRSSLHF.

V and J are TRBV5-3 and TRBJ1-5; 9 bases fit TRBD1. TRBV5-3 is an open reading frame whose function is uncertain. This CDR3 has 18 amino acids. V gave up 5 bases and J gave up 1 base; unmatched junction bases: 13. The CDR3, as DNA: TGTGCCAGAAGACCGGGGGGACAGGGCGGTATGAGCAATCAGCCCCAGCATTTT. This codes for CARRPGGQGGMSNQPQHF.

The chain recombines TRBV11-3 with TRBJ2-1; 7 positions match TRBD2. The CDR3 has 15 amino acids. The ends lost 1 base at V and 1 base at J; junction bases unmatched: 1. Germline assignment: CDR1 SGHNT and CDR2 YENEEA. DNA of the CDR3: TGTGCCAGCAGCTTAGTAGCGGGTTCCTACAATGAGCAGTTCTTC. Amino acid sequence: CASSLVAGSYNEQFF.

V and J are TRBV7-3 and TRBJ2-7; TRBD2 might be the D (6 bases). CDR1 is SGHTA and CDR2 is FQGTGA in the germline V gene. With 5 bases removed from V and 5 bases from J, the gap between germline ends came to 13 bases. This CDR3 region has 13 residues. The chain's CDR3 is CASSQSGFHEQYF. The CDR3 bases are TGTGCCAGCAGCCAAAGCGGGTTCCACGAGCAGTACTTC.

The chain couples TRBV5-1 to TRBJ2-3; 10 positions match TRBD2. The germline V gene has CDR1 SGHRS and CDR2 YFSETQ. This CDR3 is 17 amino acids long. The V gene end was trimmed by 0 bases and the J gene end by 0 bases; junction bases not matched to a gene: 4. CDR3 in DNA: TGCGCCAGCAGCTTGGGGGCGACTAGCGGGAGCACAGATACGCAGTATTTT. Encoded protein: CASSLGATSGSTDTQYF.

In its sample, this clone was seen once. V gene TRBV5-4 combines with J gene TRBJ2-5; D possibly corresponds to TRBD2 (5 bases). Germline CDR1 SGHNT, CDR2 YYREEE (reference sequence). The CDR3 consists of 14 residues. Trimming removed 1 base at V and 5 bases at J, with 12 bases between. The CDR3 protein is CASSLPRGGETQYF. The CDR3 bases are TGTGCCAGCAGCTTGCCCCGGGGTGGGGAGACCCAGTACTTC.